A selection of T cell receptor beta chains follows, all from one sample in a study of T cell responses to AZD1222 COVID-19 vaccine. Here immunoSEQ multiplex PCR was the method, and the copy in TCRdb shows in-frame clones only, minus some. Here the sample spans 140,000 or so clones, around 90% being singletons. Material: peripheral blood, obtained 28 days after the second dose of the MenACWY control vaccine. These receptors all come from an adult who received the MenACWY meningococcal vaccine as a control. Both conserved end residues are part of each CDR3. The D gene is left open where the match is weak. Only part of the rows carry a size: once, few, many, or a class if the clone is expanded.

J gene	V gene	clone size	D gene	CDR3 DNA	CDR3 protein
TRBJ1-2	TRBV4-1	.	TRBD1	TGCGCCAGCAGCCTCAGGACAGGGCTTGGCTACACCTTC	CASSLRTGLGYTF
TRBJ2-4	TRBV2	.	.	TGTGCCAGCAGTCCCTCAGGGGCTAAAAACATTCAGTACTTC	CASSPSGAKNIQYF
TRBJ2-1	TRBV11-2	few	.	TGTGCCAGCAGCTTAGTGCCCGGGACCAATGAGCAGTTCTTC	CASSLVPGTNEQFF
TRBJ2-3	TRBV24-1	.	.	TGTGCCACCAGTGAACGGGGGATTACGCAGTATTTT	CATSERGITQYF
TRBJ2-1	TRBV28	.	TRBD1	TGTGCCAGCAGCTACCGGGACAGTTCGTTCTTC	CASSYRDSSFF
TRBJ1-3	TRBV28	.	.	TGTGCCAGCTGGGTCAGGGGCTCTGGAAACACCATATATTTT	CASWVRGSGNTIYF
TRBJ2-3	TRBV28	.	TRBD2	TGTGCCAGCAGTTCCGTAGCGGGAGTCACAGATACGCAGTATTTT	CASSSVAGVTDTQYF
TRBJ1-5	TRBV28	.	TRBD1	TGTGCCAGCAGCCCTGGGGGGACAGGCAACAATCAGCCCCAGCATTTT	CASSPGGTGNNQPQHF
TRBJ1-5	TRBV11-2	.	TRBD1	TGTGCCAGCAGTTTCGGACAGGGCAATCAGCCCCAGCATTTT	CASSFGQGNQPQHF
TRBJ1-2	TRBV9	.	TRBD1	TGTGCCAGCAGCATGGGGGGACAGGCCAACTATGGCTACACCTTC	CASSMGGQANYGYTF
TRBJ2-1	TRBV5-5	.	.	TGTGCCAGCAGCCCCCAGGGGAGCTCCTACAATGAGCAGTTCTTC	CASSPQGSSYNEQFF
TRBJ1-2	TRBV19	once	.	TGTGCCAGTATAGAGAGAGGGACTGGTGACTATGGCTACACCTTC	CASIERGTGDYGYTF
TRBJ1-2	TRBV20-1	.	.	TGCAGTGCTAATCGCCCAGAAACTACCTTC	CSANRPETTF
TRBJ2-5	TRBV18	.	.	TGTGCCAGCTCAACCAGTAAAGAGACCCAGTACTTC	CASSTSKETQYF